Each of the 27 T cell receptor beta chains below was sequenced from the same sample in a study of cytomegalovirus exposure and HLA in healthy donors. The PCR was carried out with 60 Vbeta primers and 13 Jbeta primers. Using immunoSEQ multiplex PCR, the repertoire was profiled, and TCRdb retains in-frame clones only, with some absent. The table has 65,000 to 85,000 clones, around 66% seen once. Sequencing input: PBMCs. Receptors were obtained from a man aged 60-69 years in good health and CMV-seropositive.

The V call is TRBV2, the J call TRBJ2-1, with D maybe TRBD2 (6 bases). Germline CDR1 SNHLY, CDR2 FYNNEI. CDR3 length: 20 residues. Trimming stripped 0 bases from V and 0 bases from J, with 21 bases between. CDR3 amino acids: CASSEADGGIWWSSYNEQFF. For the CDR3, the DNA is TGTGCCAGCAGTGAAGCGGATGGGGGGATCTGGTGGAGCTCCTACAATGAGCAGTTCTTC.

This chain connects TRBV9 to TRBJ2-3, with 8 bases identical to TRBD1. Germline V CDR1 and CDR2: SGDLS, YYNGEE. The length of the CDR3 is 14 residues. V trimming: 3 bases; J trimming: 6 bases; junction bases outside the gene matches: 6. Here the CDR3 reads CASSARTGQDTQYF. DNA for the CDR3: TGTGCCAGCAGCGCCCGGACAGGGCAGGATACGCAGTATTTT.

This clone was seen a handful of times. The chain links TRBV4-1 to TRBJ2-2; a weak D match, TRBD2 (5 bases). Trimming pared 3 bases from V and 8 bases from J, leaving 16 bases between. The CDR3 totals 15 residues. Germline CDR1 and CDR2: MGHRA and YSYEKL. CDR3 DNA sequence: TGCGCCAGCAGCCAGAGGGTCCCAGGAAAGGGGGAGCTGTTTTTT. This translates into CASSQRVPGKGELFF.

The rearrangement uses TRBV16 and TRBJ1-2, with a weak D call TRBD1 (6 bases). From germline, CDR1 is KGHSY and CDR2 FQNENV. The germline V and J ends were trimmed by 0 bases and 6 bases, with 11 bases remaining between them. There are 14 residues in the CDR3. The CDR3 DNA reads TGTGCCAGCAGCCAATCGCTAGGGGGTCATGGCTACACCTTC. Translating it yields CASSQSLGGHGYTF.

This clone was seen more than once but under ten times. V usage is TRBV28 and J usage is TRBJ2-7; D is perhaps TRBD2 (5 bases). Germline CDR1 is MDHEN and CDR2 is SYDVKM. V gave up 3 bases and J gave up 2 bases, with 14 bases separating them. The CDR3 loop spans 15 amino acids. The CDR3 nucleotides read TGTGCCAGCAGTTTGGACTCCATAGGTCCCTACGAGCAGTACTTC. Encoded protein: CASSLDSIGPYEQYF.

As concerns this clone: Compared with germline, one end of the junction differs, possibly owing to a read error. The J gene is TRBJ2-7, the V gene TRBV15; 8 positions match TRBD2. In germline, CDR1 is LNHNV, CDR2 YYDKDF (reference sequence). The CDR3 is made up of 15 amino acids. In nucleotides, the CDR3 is TGTGCCACCAGTACGGGGGGGACGCTATCCTACGTGCAGTACTTC. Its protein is CATSTGGTLSYVQYF.

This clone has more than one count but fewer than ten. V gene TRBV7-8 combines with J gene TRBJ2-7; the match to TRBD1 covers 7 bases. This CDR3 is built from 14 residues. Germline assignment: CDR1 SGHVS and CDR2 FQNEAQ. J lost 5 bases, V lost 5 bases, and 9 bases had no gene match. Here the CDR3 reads CASSPWDSNHEQYF. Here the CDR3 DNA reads TGTGCCAGCAGCCCCTGGGACAGTAACCACGAGCAGTACTTC.

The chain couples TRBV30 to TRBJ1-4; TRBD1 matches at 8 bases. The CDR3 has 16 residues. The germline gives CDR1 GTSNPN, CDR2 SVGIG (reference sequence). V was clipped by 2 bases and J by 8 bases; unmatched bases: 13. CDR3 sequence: CAWSFPDRASGEKLFF. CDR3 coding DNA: TGTGCCTGGAGTTTCCCGGACAGGGCGAGCGGCGAAAAACTGTTTTTT.

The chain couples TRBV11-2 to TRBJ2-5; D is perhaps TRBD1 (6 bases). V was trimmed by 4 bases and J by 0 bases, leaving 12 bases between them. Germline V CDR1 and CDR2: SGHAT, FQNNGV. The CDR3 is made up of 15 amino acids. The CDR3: CASSSRTDNQETQYF. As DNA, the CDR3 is TGTGCCAGCAGCTCCCGGACAGATAACCAAGAGACCCAGTACTTC.

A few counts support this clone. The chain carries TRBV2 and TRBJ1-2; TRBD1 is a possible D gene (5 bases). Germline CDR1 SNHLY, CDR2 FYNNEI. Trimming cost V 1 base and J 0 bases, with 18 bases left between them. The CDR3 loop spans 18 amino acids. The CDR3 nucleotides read TGTGCCAGCAGTGAAGGGTTCGGGGGGGTCGGGACTAACTATGGCTACACCTTC. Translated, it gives CASSEGFGGVGTNYGYTF.

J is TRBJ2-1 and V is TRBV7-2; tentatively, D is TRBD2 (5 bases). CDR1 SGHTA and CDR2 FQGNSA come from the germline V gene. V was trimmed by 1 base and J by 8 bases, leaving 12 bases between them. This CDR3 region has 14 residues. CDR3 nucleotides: TGTGCCAGCAGCTTAGGCGGGCTTTCAGATGAGCAGTTCTTC. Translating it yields CASSLGGLSDEQFF. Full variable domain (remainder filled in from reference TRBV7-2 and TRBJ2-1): GAGVSQSPSNKVTEKGKDVELRCDPISGHTALYWYRQSLGQGLEFLIYFQGNSAPDKSGLPSDRFSAERTGGSVSTLTIQRTQQEDSAVYLCASSLGGLSDEQFFGPGTRLTVL.

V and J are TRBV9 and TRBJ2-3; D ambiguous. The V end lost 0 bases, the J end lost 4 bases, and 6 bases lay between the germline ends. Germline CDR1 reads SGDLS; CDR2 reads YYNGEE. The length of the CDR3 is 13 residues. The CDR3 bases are TGTGCCAGCAGCGTAGCTGGAGCAGATACGCAGTATTTT. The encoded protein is CASSVAGADTQYF.

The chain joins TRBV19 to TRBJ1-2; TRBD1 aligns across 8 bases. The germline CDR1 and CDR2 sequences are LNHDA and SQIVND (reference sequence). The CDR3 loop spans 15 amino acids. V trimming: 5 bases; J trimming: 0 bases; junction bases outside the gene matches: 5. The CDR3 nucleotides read TGTGCCAGTAGTTTAGGACAGGGAGCTAACTATGGCTACACCTTC. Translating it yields CASSLGQGANYGYTF.

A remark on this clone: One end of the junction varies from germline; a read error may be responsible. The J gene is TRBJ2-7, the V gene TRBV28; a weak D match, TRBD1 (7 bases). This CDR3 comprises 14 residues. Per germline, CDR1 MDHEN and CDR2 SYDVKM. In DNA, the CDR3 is TGTGCCTGCAGGGGGGAGGCCTATTCCTACGAGCAGTACTTC. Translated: CACRGEAYSYEQYF.

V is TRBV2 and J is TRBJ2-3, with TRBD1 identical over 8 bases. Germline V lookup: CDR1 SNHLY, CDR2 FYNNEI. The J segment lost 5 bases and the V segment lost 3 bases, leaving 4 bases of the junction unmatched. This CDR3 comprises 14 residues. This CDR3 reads CASSDRGPGDTQYF. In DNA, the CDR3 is TGTGCCAGCAGTGACAGGGGGCCGGGAGATACGCAGTATTTT.

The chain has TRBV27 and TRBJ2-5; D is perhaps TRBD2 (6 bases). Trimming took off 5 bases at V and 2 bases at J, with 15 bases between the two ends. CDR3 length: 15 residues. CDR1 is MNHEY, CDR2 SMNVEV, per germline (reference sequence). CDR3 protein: CASSGIGGGQETQYF. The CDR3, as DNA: TGTGCCAGCAGTGGAATCGGGGGTGGGCAAGAGACCCAGTACTTC.

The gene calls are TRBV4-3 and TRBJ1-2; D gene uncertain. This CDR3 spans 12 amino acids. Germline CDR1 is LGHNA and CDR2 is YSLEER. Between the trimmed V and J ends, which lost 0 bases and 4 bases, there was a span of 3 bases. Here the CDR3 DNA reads TGCGCCAGCAGCCAAGACAGCTATGGCTACACCTTC. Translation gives CASSQDSYGYTF.

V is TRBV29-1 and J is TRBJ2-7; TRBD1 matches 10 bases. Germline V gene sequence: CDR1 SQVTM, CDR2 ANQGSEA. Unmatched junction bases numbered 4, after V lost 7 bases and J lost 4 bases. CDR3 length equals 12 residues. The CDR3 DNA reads TGCAGCGCAGGGACAGGGGATTACGAGCAGTACTTC. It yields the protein CSAGTGDYEQYF.

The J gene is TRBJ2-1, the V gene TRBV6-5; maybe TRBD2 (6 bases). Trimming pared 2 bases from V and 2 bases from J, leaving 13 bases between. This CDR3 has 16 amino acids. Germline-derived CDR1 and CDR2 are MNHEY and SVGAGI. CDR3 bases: TGTGCCAGCAGTTACGGTGCGCGGGGACCCTACAATGAGCAGTTCTTC. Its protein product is CASSYGARGPYNEQFF.

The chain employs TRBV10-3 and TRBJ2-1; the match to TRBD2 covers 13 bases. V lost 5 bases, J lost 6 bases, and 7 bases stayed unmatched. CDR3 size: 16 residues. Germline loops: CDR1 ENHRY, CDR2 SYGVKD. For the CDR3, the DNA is TGTGCCATCAGTCCATGGACTAGCGGGAGTGGCAATGAGCAGTTCTTC. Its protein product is CAISPWTSGSGNEQFF.

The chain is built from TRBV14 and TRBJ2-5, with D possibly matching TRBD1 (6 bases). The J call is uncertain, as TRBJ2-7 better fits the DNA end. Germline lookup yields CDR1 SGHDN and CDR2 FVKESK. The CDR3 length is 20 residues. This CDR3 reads CASSQEMPNQAQGVSYEQYF. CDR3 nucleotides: TGTGCCAGCAGCCAAGAAATGCCGAATCAAGCACAGGGCGTTTCCTACGAGCAGTACTTC.

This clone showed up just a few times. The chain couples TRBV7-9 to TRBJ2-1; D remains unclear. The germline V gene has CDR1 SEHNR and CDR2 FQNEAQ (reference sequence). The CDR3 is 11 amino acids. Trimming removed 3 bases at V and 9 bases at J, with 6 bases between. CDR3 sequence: CASSFHFEQFF. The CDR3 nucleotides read TGTGCCAGCAGCTTCCATTTTGAGCAGTTCTTC.

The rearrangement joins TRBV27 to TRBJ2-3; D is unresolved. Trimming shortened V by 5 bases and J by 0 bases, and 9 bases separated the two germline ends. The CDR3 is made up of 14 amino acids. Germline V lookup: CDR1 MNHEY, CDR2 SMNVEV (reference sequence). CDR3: CASSPWASTDTQYF. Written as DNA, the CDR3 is TGTGCCAGCAGTCCGTGGGCTAGCACAGATACGCAGTATTTT.

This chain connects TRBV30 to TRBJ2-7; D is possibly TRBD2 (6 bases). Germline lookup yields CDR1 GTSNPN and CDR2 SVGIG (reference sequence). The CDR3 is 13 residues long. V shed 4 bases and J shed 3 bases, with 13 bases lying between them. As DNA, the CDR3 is TGTGCCTGGAACCGGGGAGGCGTCTACGAGCAGTACTTC. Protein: CAWNRGGVYEQYF. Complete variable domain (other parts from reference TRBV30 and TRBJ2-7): SQTIHQWPATLVQPVGSPLSLECTVEGTSNPNLYWYRQAAGRGLQLLFYSVGIGQISSEVPQNLSASRPQDRQFILSSKKLLLSDSGFYLCAWNRGGVYEQYFGPGTRLTVT.

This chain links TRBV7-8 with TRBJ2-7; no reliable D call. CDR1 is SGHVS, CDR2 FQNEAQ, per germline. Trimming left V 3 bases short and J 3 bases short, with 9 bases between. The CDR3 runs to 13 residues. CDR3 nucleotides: TGTGCCAGCAGCTTTGGCAGGTTCTACGAGCAGTACTTC. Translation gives CASSFGRFYEQYF.

CDR3 region: CASSMEAGPYNEQFF. The CDR3 bases are TGTGCCAGTAGTATGGAGGCGGGTCCCTACAATGAGCAGTTCTTC. The gene calls are TRBV19 and TRBJ2-1; the D gene is possibly TRBD2 (5 bases). Germline V gene data show CDR1 as LNHDA and CDR2 as SQIVND (reference sequence). Trimming took off 3 bases at V and 2 bases at J, with 11 bases between the two ends. This CDR3 has 15 amino acids.

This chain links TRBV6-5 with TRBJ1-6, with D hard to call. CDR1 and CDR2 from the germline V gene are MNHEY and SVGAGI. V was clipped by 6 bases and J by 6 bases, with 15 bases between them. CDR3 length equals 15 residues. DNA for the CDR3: TGTGCCAGCAGCCAACAGAGGGCTATTAATTCACCCCTCCACTTT. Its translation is CASSQQRAINSPLHF.